The text below deals with one TCR beta chain. The V gene's germline CDR1 is SGHAT and CDR2 FQDESV (reference sequence). V shed 3 bases and J shed 9 bases, with 12 bases lying between them. The CDR3 totals 14 residues. This record belongs to a study of blood T cell repertoires in COVID-19. Sequenced by immunoSEQ multiplex PCR; TCRdb stores in-frame clones only, minus some. The table records approximately 400,000 clones, roughly nine tenths of them present only once. The receptor comes from a woman in her thirties or forties who had been exposed to COVID-19. The sequencing sample was made of PBMCs or T cells enriched from blood (not recorded which). This chain links TRBV11-1 with TRBJ1-6; possible D gene TRBD1, 6 bases. CDR3 protein: CASSLVNRVSPLHF. As DNA, the CDR3 is TGTGCCAGCAGCTTGGTCAACAGGGTTTCACCCCTCCACTTT.